This entry describes one T cell receptor (beta chain). Its antigen is not known. Per the germline V gene, CDR1 is MNHEY and CDR2 is SVGAGI. Trimming cost V 0 bases and J 2 bases; bases outside gene matches: 2. This CDR3 spans 15 amino acids. This sample is part of a study of cytomegalovirus exposure and HLA in healthy donors. Whole-study findings and limits: Later analysis showed TCR association rates varying by HLA locus, highest for DRB1 and lowest for HLA-C. V- and J-gene trimming of TCR beta was linked (in a later analysis) to a missense DCLRE1C variant. Some V segments (TRBV6-2 and TRBV6-3 among them) were excluded as indistinguishable. Reports state that TCR beta sequences accurately predicted most subjects' HLA-A and HLA-B alleles.

It was with 60 Vbeta and 13 Jbeta primers that the PCR ran. The method was immunoSEQ multiplex PCR; TCRdb's version includes in-frame clones alone and lacks a portion of them. The sample carries roughly 100,000 clones, around three quarters recorded once. This sequence was found in a woman in her late teens or twenties in good health and CMV-seropositive. The sample comprised PBMCs. This chain uses TRBV6-5 with TRBJ2-7; 9 bases agree with TRBD2. The CDR3 protein is CASSYSTSGPYEQYF. In nucleotides, the CDR3 is TGTGCCAGCAGTTACTCGACTAGCGGTCCCTACGAGCAGTACTTC.